This entry features one T cell receptor (beta chain) sequence. What antigen it recognizes has not been identified. One base away there is no much larger clone; base qualities are not given. CDR1 and CDR2 were assigned from the germline V gene as SGDLS and YYNGEE. Trimming takes 4 bases off V and 2 bases off J; junction bases not matched to a gene: 8. CDR3 length: 16 amino acids, cysteine to phenylalanine. The kept DNA is CDR3 alone, 48 bases in frame from the first base. These data are taken from a study of brain T cells in children with intractable seizures (dated by TCRdb to the early 2020s). Looking at the study overall: A NanoString immunology panel was first used to screen resected brain tissue from 53 pediatric epilepsy surgery cases for immune gene transcripts. Among the approximately twelve selected surgery cases, pre-surgery blood was additionally sequenced for eight, leaving four cases with brain tissue only.

The immunoSEQ assay was used to generate TCR beta chain sequences from genomic DNA. Per the authors' processing: Any CDR3 sequence that did not begin with the conserved framework cysteine at position 104 was removed by hand. To get clonality, the normalized Shannon's Diversity Index was subtracted from one, giving values from 0 (maximal diversity) to 1 (oligoclonal). Chi-squared comparison-of-proportions tests were used to check whether the frequency of the same CDR3 differed between samples, for example brain versus blood. Public clonotypes were found by searching immuneACCESS, and the VDJdb browser was used to assess similarity to known antiviral clonotypes. TCRdb took this table from immuneACCESS and kept in-frame rearrangements with V and J called. Such tables lack part of the clones; where checked against another copy, unresolved V genes explain under half of the gap, and the rest is unexplained. V and J calls plus clone size are reproduced from that table; the DNA served to infer D and trimming. The sample table shows about 22,000 clones, and roughly 94% are seen once. The ten largest clonotypes hold about 6.8% of the sample.

Per the publication, the time point label means: resected brain tissue, or blood drawn just prior to surgery. The surgery cases that showed the highest brain T cell transcript signatures were chosen for TCR beta chain sequencing of brain tissue, and of blood when it was available. Patients had been treated with at least one anti-epileptic drug before surgery. The TCR-sequenced patients were children whose drug-resistant epilepsy was caused by tuberous sclerosis complex, focal cortical dysplasia, Rasmussen encephalitis or hemimegalencephaly. The blood samples were collected right before the epilepsy surgery. Bulk genomic DNA was isolated from unsorted brain tissue and whole blood using the Monarch genomic DNA purification kit. Summary of the overall study and its limitations: Because pre- and post-surgery blood were sequenced to different depths, clones absent from the pre-surgery sample may reflect undersampling. Viral specificity was inferred solely from CDR3 sequence similarity, and the HCMV serostatus of the patients was not known.

This sequence was found in a boy aged 10-17 years with focal cortical dysplasia and intractable seizures. Specimen: peripheral blood, collected at surgery. Recombination joined TRBV9 with TRBJ2-1; 8 nucleotides in the junction match TRBD2. The CDR3 region reads CASSRAGTRTYNEQFF. The nucleotide sequence is given as TGTGCCAGCAGCCGAGCGGGGACTAGGACCTACAATGAGCAGTTCTTC.